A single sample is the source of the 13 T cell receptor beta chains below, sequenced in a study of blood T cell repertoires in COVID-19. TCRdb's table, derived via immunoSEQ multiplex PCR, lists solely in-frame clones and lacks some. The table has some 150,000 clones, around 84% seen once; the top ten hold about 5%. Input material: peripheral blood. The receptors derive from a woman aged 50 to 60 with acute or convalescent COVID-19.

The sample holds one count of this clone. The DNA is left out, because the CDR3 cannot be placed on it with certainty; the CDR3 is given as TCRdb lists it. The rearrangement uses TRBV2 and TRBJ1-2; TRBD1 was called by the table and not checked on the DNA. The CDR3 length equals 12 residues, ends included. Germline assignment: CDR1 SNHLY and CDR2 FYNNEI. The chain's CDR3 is CASILDSYGYTF.

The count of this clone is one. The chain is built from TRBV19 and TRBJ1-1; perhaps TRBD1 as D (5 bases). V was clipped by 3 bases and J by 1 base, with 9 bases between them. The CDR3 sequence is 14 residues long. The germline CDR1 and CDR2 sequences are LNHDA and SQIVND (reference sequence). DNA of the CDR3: TGTGCCAGTAGTATTAGGGGTCCGAACACTGAAGCTTTCTTT. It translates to CASSIRGPNTEAFF. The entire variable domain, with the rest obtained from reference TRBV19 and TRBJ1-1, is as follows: DGGITQSPKYLFRKEGQNVTLSCEQNLNHDAMYWYRQDPGQGLRLIYYSQIVNDFQKGDIAEGYSVSREKKESFPLTVTSAQKNPTAFYLCASSIRGPNTEAFFGQGTRLTVV.

The CDR3 region has the DNA TGCGCCAGCAGCCCGGGACTAGCGGGGGGAAGCTCCTACAATGAGCAGTTCTTC. Translation gives CASSPGLAGGSSYNEQFF. The chain has TRBV4-3 and TRBJ2-1; 15 bases fit TRBD2. Germline CDR1 is LGHNA and CDR2 is YSLEER. The CDR3 totals 18 residues. With 4 bases clipped from V and 0 bases from J, the junction kept 4 bases outside the gene matches.

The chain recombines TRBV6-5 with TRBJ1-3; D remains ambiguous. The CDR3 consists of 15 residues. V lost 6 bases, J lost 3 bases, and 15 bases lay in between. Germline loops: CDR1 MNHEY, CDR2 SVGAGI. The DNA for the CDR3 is TGTGCCAGCAGACCCGACGGGAACTTTGGAAACACCATATATTTT. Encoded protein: CASRPDGNFGNTIYF.

CDR3 sequence reads: CASSSGTATGELFF. In DNA form, the CDR3 reads TGTGCCAGCAGCTCAGGGACAGCCACCGGGGAGCTGTTTTTT. V gene TRBV7-3 combines with J gene TRBJ2-2, with TRBD1 matching 7 bases. The V and J ends lost 4 bases and 4 bases, in that order; junction bases with no gene match: 3. Germline loops: CDR1 SGHTA, CDR2 FQGTGA. This CDR3 has 14 residues.

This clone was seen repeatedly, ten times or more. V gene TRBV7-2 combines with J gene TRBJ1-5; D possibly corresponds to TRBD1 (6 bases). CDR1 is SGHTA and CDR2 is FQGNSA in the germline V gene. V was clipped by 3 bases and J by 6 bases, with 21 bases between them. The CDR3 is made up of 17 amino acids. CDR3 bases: TGTGCCAGCAGCTTCACTACAGGGCCCGAAAGGGGTCAGCCCCAGCATTTT. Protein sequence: CASSFTTGPERGQPQHF.

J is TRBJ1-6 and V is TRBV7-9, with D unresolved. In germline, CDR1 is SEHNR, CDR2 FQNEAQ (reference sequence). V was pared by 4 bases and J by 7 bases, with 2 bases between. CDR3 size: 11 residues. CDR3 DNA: TGTGCCAGCAGCTCGAATTCACCCCTCCACTTT. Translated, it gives CASSSNSPLHF.

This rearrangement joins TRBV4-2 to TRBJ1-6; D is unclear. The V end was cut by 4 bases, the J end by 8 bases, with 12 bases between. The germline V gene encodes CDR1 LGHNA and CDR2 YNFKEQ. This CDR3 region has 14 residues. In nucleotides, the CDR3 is TGTGCCAGCAGCCCAGAAGGACTTTATTCACCCCTCCACTTT. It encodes CASSPEGLYSPLHF.

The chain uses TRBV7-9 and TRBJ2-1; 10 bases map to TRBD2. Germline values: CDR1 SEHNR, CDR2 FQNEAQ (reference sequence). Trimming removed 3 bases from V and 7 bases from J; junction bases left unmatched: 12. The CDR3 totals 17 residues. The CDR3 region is CASSLLAGAFGWNEQFF. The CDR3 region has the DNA TGTGCCAGCAGCTTGCTAGCGGGGGCTTTCGGGTGGAATGAGCAGTTCTTC.

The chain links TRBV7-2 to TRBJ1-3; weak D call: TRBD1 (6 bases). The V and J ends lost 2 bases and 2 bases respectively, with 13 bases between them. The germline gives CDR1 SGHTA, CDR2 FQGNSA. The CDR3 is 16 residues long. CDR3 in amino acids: CASSLQSGVTGNTIYF. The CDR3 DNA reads TGTGCCAGCAGCTTACAATCAGGGGTGACTGGAAACACCATATATTTT.

CDR3 amino acids: CASSLFGGNSNQPQHF. CDR3 DNA: TGTGCCAGCAGTTTATTTGGAGGAAATAGCAATCAGCCCCAGCATTTT. The V and J genes are TRBV28 and TRBJ1-5; D unresolved. CDR3 size: 16 residues. Per germline, CDR1 MDHEN and CDR2 SYDVKM. The V end was cut by 1 base, the J end by 0 bases, with 10 bases between.

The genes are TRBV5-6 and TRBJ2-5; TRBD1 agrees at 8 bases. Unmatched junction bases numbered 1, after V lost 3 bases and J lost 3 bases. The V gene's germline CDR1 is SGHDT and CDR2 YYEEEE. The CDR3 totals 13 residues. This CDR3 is CASSYRGEETQYF. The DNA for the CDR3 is TGTGCCAGCAGCTACAGGGGGGAAGAGACCCAGTACTTC.

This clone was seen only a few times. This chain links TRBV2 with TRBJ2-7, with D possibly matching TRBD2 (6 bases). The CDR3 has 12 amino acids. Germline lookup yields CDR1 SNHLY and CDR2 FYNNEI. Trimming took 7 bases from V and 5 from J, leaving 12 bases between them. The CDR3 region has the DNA TGTGCCAGCAAACCCGGCGGGGACGAGCAGTACTTC. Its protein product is CASKPGGDEQYF.